This TCR beta chain comes out of a study of blood T cells in healthy people across ages. Study outcomes and limitations: With unsorted PBMCs, a conclusive comparison of naive versus antigen-experienced cells was not possible. In older individuals, TCR beta diversity per million T cells was lower, falling roughly linearly with age. When set beside aged donors, long-lived donors presented more naive CD4+ cells and higher diversity.

In this sample, this clonotype turned up many times. No antigen is known for it. This CDR3 has 15 residues. V shed 5 bases and J 4 bases; nucleotides not matched to a gene: 2. Germline V CDR1 and CDR2: MNHEY, SVGAGI. The use of a sample-barcoded 5' primer and a J-beta primer mix characterized a second PCR of roughly 7 to 11 cycles. TCRdb reprocessed the 5' RACE reads with MiXCR, giving one entry per CDR3 protein. The sample records approximately 1,700,000 distinct CDR3 sequences, around 42% being singletons. The receptor was derived from a human donor in good health. The sequencing input was blood. The rearrangement links TRBV6-5 to TRBJ2-1, with 13 nucleotides matching TRBD2. CDR3 region: CASSPGLAGYNEQFF. CDR3 nucleotides: TGTGCCAGCAGTCCGGGACTAGCGGGGTACAATGAGCAGTTCTTC.